The rows below give T cell receptor beta chains drawn from one sample of a study of CD8+ T cells in alopecia areata. Repertoires were generated with immunoSEQ multiplex PCR, while TCRdb's copy carries only in-frame clones and drops some. The sample consists of a few hundred thousand clones, around two fifths of them appearing once. The sample was CD4+ T cells sorted from blood, taken between weeks 30 and 35, from a patient treated with tofacitinib. The receptors stem from a human donor with alopecia areata. CDR3s include the opening cysteine and the closing phenylalanine or tryptophan. Each record gives: V gene, J gene, clone size, D gene, CDR3 DNA, CDR3 protein. A D gene is named only where the DNA matches it firmly. Expanded clones get a size class; other rows say once, few or many, or leave the size out.

TRBV7-2,TRBJ1-1,NA,NA,TGTGCCAGCAGCACACAGGGTGGACCCACTGAAGCTTTCTTT,CASSTQGGPTEAFF
TRBV7-9,TRBJ2-7,NA,TRBD1,TGTGCCAGCAGCTCCTGGGACAGCTCCTACGAGCAGTACTTC,CASSSWDSSYEQYF
TRBV25-1,TRBJ1-2,few,TRBD1,TGTGCCAGCAGTACCCACAGGGGTGGCTACACCTTC,CASSTHRGGYTF
TRBV9,TRBJ1-5,NA,NA,TGTGCCAGCAGCCAGACGGGAAATCAGCCCCAGCATTTT,CASSQTGNQPQHF
TRBV6-1,TRBJ1-6,NA,NA,TGTGCCAGCAGTGAACCGACGGCGACTAGACCCCTCCACTTT,CASSEPTATRPLHF
TRBV14,TRBJ2-7,NA,NA,TGTGCCAGCAGCCAAGTCTGGGCGGGCTACGAGCAGTACTTC,CASSQVWAGYEQYF
TRBV2,TRBJ2-1,NA,NA,TGTGCCAGCAGTGATGAGGACTACCTAACCAGCTACAATGAGCAGTTCTTC,CASSDEDYLTSYNEQFF
TRBV2,TRBJ1-4,NA,NA,TGTGCCAGCAGTGGCGGGAGGGCAACTAATGAAAAACTGTTTTTT,CASSGGRATNEKLFF
TRBV28,TRBJ2-1,few,TRBD2,TGTGCCAGCAGTTTAGGCGGGGGGGCCTACAATGAGCAGTTCTTC,CASSLGGGAYNEQFF
TRBV7-9,TRBJ1-2,NA,NA,TGTGCCAGCAGCTTACAGACAGACTATGGCTACACCTTC,CASSLQTDYGYTF
TRBV11-2,TRBJ2-5,NA,NA,TGTGCCAGCACCTGGGGAGTTGCCCCCGGGTACCAAGAGACCCAGTACTTC,CASTWGVAPGYQETQYF
TRBV13,TRBJ2-3,NA,TRBD2,TGTGCCAGCATCCAGACTAGCGGGGCCACAGATACGCAGTATTTT,CASIQTSGATDTQYF
TRBV5-1,TRBJ2-6,few,TRBD2,TGCGCCAGCAGTACCCTAGCGGGATATGGGGCCAACGTCCTGACTTTC,CASSTLAGYGANVLTF
TRBV2,TRBJ2-1,few,NA,TGTGCCAGCACCCCTCCCCCTAGCTTCTCCTACAATGAGCAGTTCTTC,CASTPPPSFSYNEQFF
TRBV5-1,TRBJ2-7,few,TRBD2,TGCGCCAGCAGCTTGGCCTCAAAGCGGGGGGGCGGTGAGCAGTACTTC,CASSLASKRGGGEQYF
TRBV7-3,TRBJ2-2,NA,TRBD2,TGTGCCAGCAGCGCGGGGGTCGAGCGGGGTCGGGACACCGGGGAGCTGTTTTTT,CASSAGVERGRDTGELFF
TRBV30,TRBJ1-1,NA,TRBD1,TGTGCCTGGAGTACGACAGGGATATTTGAAGCTTTCTTT,CAWSTTGIFEAFF
TRBV19,TRBJ2-2,NA,TRBD2,TGTGCCAGTAGTCCGGGACTAGCGGGAGGGTACGGGGAGCTGTTTTTT,CASSPGLAGGYGELFF
TRBV6-6,TRBJ2-7,NA,NA,TGTGCCAGCAGTGCTGAAGGGGGAGAGCAGTACTTC,CASSAEGGEQYF
TRBV15,TRBJ2-3,NA,TRBD2,TGTGCCACCAGGCCCGACTTTAGCCCAGCGGGGGGGCGAAATACGCAGTATTTT,CATRPDFSPAGGRNTQYF
TRBV23-1,TRBJ1-4,few,NA,TGCGCCAGCAGCTTCTCAACTAATGAAAAACTGTTTTTT,CASSFSTNEKLFF
TRBV7-3,TRBJ2-3,few,TRBD2,TGTGCCAGCAGCTTATCACTAGCGGGATCGGTAATCACAGATACGCAGTATTTT,CASSLSLAGSVITDTQYF
TRBV11-1,TRBJ2-7,NA,NA,TGTGCCAGCAGCTTAGGCGGGACTCTCTACGAGCAGTACTTC,CASSLGGTLYEQYF
TRBV29-1,TRBJ2-1,few,NA,TGCAGCGTTGTTAACTGGTTGGATGAGCAGTTCTTC,CSVVNWLDEQFF
TRBV7-2,TRBJ2-5,NA,NA,TGTGCCAGCAGCCCGGGGAGGGGACAGTACCAAGAGACCCAGTACTTC,CASSPGRGQYQETQYF
TRBV6-5,TRBJ2-7,NA,NA,TGTGCCAGCAGTTACGCGGGACAAGGGGGCGAGCAGTACTTC,CASSYAGQGGEQYF
TRBV19,TRBJ1-5,NA,NA,TGTGCCAGTAGCCAAGTGGGGGCCCAGCATTTT,CASSQVGAQHF
TRBV9,TRBJ2-6,NA,NA,TGTGCCAGCAGCCTCACAGGAGCCCTCTCTGGGGCCAACGTCCTGACTTTC,CASSLTGALSGANVLTF
TRBV5-1,TRBJ2-3,NA,TRBD2,TGCGCCAGCAGCTACTACCGGACTAGCGGGAGACCCCCTGGCACAGATACGCAGTATTTT,CASSYYRTSGRPPGTDTQYF
TRBV6-5,TRBJ1-2,NA,NA,TGTGCCAGCAGTTACTCGGGGCAAGGTGACTATGGCTACACCTTC,CASSYSGQGDYGYTF
TRBV29-1,TRBJ1-1,few,NA,TGCAGCGGGGATAGGACAGAGAACACTGAAGCTTTCTTT,CSGDRTENTEAFF
TRBV11-2,TRBJ1-2,NA,TRBD1,TGTGCCAGCAGCCCGACAGGGGTCTATGGCTACACCTTC,CASSPTGVYGYTF
TRBV4-1,TRBJ1-2,NA,NA,TGCGCCAGCAGCCAAGGTACAGGGCAGGGCGGCTACACCTTC,CASSQGTGQGGYTF
TRBV6-1,TRBJ2-1,NA,NA,TGTGCCAGCAGAAGGTCGGGGCAAAACAATGAGCAGTTCTTC,CASRRSGQNNEQFF
TRBV4-2,TRBJ2-5,NA,NA,TGTGCCAGCAGCCAAGAGTCTAATAGCGGAACCTTTCAAGAGACCCAGTACTTC,CASSQESNSGTFQETQYF
TRBV6-1,TRBJ1-5,NA,NA,TGTGCCAGCAGTGATGAAGGGACGGTTAACAATCAGCCCCAGCATTTT,CASSDEGTVNNQPQHF
TRBV5-1,TRBJ1-3,NA,NA,TGCGCCAGCAGAGCGACGGGGGCGCGAGGAAACACCATATATTTT,CASRATGARGNTIYF